This T cell receptor beta chain was sequenced for a study of blood T cell repertoires in COVID-19. Turning to the study itself: Nucleic acid was either cDNA or gDNA, and it came from T cells, B-cell-depleted T cells, or PBMCs.

The CDR3 runs to 16 residues. Trimming at V came to 1 base and at J to 7 bases, leaving 10 bases not matched to a gene. CDR1 and CDR2 from the germline V gene are SGHTA and FQGNSA. Produced via immunoSEQ multiplex PCR; TCRdb's table is partial and in-frame only. The data show more than 200,000 clones, more than 75% seen once. This clone has more than one count but fewer than ten. Residents of 24 US areas, aged roughly 18 to 89 years, made up the participants. In assigning cohorts, the study relied on participant-reported clinical history. Among Cohort 3 donors, those recovered had two negative PCRs, clearance, or symptom resolution.

The chain couples TRBV7-2 to TRBJ2-7; 10 bases agree with TRBD2. The source of this sequence is a woman aged 45 to 65 who had recovered from COVID-19. Sequenced material: PBMCs or T cells enriched from blood (not recorded which). The CDR3 loop is CASSLVPLAGVEEQYF. CDR3 sequence (DNA): TGTGCCAGCAGCTTAGTTCCCCTAGCGGGAGTTGAAGAGCAGTACTTC.